This T cell receptor (beta chain) was recovered during a study of shared clonotypes between healthy human individuals. Across the whole study: Those who served as donors were a couple of women and three men between the ages of 18 and 49. Study-wide results and limits: Genetic and exposure-history diversity was limited by the few donors. Several donors showed sharing of around 5% of naive CD4 clonotypes.

Naive CD8 cells comprised CD45RO-negative, CCR7-positively selected cells, excluding terminally differentiated effector memory CD45RA+ cells. As to this clone: No antigen is known for it.

The V gene's germline CDR1 is SEHNR and CDR2 FQNEAQ (reference sequence). The CDR3 runs 16 residues. V shed 7 bases and J shed 2 bases, with 18 bases lying between them. Genomic DNA of each subset was evenly split across several immunoSEQ plates. Libraries were prepared by immunoSEQ multiplex PCR; TCRdb keeps only in-frame clonotypes and omits some of them. The repertoire consists of roughly 2.1 million clones, with just over 90% occurring once and the leading ten covering under 2%. The chain recombines TRBV7-9 with TRBJ2-1; maybe TRBD2 (6 bases). The sample comprised naive CD8+ T cells from PBMCs. The receptor was isolated from a man between 18 and 35 years old in good health. Some clones in this sample may be carry-over from other donors' samples. CDR3 DNA sequence: TGTGCCAGCACCCTAGGCACGGTAGCGGCCTACAATGAGCAGTTCTTC. Its translation: CASTLGTVAAYNEQFF.